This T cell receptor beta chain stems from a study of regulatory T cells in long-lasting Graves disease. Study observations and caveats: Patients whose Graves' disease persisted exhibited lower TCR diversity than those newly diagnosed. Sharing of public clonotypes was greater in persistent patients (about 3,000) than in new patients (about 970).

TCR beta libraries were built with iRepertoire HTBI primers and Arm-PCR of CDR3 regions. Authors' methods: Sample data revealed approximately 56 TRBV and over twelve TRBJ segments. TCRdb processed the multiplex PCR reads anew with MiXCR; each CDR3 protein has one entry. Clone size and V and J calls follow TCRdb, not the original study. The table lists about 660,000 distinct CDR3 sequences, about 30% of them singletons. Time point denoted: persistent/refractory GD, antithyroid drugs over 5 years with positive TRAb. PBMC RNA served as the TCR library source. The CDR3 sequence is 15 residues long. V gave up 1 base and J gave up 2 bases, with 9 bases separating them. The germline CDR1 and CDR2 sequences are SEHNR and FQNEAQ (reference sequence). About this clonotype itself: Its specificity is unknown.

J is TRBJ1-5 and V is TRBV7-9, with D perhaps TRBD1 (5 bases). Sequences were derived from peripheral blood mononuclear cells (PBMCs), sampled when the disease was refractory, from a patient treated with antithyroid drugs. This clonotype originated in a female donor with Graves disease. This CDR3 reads CASSLGGDGNQPQHF. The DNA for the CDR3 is TGTGCCAGCAGCTTAGGGGGGGATGGCAATCAGCCCCAGCATTTT.